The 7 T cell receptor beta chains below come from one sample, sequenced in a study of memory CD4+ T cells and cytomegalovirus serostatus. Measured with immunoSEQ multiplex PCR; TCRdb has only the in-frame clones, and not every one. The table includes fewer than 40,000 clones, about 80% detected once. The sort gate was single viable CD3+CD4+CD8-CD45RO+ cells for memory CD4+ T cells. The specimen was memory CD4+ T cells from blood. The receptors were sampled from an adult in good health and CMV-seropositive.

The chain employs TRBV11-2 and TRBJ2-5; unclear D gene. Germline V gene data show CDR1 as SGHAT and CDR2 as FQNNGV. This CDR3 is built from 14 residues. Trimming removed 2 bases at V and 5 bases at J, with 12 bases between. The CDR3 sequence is CASSLSGHSETQYF. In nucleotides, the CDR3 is TGTGCCAGCAGCTTATCCGGCCACTCCGAGACCCAGTACTTC.

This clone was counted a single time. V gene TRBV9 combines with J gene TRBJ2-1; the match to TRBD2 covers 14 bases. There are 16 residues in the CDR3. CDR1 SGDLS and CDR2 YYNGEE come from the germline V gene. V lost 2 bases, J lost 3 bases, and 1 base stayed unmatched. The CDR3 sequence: CASSVGTSGSYNEQFF. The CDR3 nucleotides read TGTGCCAGCAGCGTTGGGACTAGCGGGAGCTACAATGAGCAGTTCTTC.

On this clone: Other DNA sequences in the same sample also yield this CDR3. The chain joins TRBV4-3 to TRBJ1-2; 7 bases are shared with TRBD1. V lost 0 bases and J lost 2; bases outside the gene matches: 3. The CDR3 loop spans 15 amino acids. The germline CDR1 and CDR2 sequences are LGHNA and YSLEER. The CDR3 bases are TGCGCCAGCAGCCAAGATCCGACAGGGAACTATGGCTACACCTTC. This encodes CASSQDPTGNYGYTF.

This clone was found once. In DNA, the CDR3 is TGTGCCAGCAGCTCAGATCCCTACGAGCAGTACTTC. It yields the protein CASSSDPYEQYF. The rearrangement joins TRBV7-2 to TRBJ2-7; the D is unclear. The germline CDR1 and CDR2 sequences are SGHTA and FQGNSA. The V and J ends lost 4 bases and 2 bases respectively, with 6 bases between them. The CDR3 runs 12 residues.

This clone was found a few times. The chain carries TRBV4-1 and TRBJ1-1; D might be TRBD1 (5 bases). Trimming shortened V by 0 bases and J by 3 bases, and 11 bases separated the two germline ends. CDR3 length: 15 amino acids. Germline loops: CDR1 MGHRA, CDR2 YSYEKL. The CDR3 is CASSQDGGSYTEAFF. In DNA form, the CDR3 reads TGCGCCAGCAGCCAAGATGGGGGTTCGTACACTGAAGCTTTCTTT.

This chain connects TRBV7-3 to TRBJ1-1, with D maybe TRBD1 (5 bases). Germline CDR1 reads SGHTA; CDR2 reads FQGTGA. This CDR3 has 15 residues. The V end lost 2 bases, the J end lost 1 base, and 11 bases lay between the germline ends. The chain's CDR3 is CASSLVGRGNTEAFF. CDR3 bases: TGTGCCAGCAGCTTAGTTGGAAGGGGGAACACTGAAGCTTTCTTT.

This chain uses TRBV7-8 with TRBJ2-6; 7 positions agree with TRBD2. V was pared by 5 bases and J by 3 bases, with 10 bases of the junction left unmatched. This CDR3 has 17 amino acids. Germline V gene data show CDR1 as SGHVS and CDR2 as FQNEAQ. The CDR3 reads CASSNWREFSGANVLTF. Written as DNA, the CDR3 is TGTGCCAGCAGCAACTGGCGGGAGTTTAGTGGGGCCAACGTCCTGACTTTC.